This TCR beta chain was obtained from a study of patients and donors after allogeneic stem cell transplantation. V was shortened by 0 bases and J by 2 bases, with 20 bases between the two germline ends. Germline V gives CDR1 SGDLS, CDR2 YYNGEE. This CDR3 spans 18 amino acids. TCRdb processed the RT-PCR reads anew with MiXCR; each CDR3 protein has one entry. The sample holds roughly 940,000 distinct CDR3 sequences, 18% seen once. The TCR originated in a human donor who was either an allogeneic HSCT recipient or a stem cell or donor lymphocyte infusion donor (not recorded which). It is not recorded whose cells these are; they may come from a transplant donor. Sequencing was performed on blood, either unsorted or a sorted T cell fraction (not recorded which). This chain links TRBV9 with TRBJ1-1; D possibly corresponds to TRBD1 (6 bases). The DNA of the CDR3 is TGTGCCAGCAGCGTAGGGCATCATACCAGGGGCGGAAACACTGAAGCTTTCTTT. Amino acids: CASSVGHHTRGGNTEAFF.